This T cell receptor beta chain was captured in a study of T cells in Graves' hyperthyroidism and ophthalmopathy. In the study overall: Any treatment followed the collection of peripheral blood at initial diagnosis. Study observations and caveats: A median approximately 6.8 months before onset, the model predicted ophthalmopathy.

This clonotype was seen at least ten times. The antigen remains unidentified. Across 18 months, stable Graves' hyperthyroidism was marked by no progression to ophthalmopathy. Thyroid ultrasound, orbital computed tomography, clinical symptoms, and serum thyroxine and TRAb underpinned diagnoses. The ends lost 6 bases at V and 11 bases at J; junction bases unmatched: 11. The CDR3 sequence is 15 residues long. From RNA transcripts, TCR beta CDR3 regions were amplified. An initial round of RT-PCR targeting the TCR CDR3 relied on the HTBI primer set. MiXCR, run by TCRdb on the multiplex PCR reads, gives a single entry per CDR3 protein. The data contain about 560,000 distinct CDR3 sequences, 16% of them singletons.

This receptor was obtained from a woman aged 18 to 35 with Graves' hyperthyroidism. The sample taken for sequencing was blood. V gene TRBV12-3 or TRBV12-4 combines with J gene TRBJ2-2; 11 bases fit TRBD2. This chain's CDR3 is CASSFVLAGAGELFF. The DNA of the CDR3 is TGTGCCAGCAGCTTTGTACTAGCGGGGGCGGGAGAGCTGTTTTTT.